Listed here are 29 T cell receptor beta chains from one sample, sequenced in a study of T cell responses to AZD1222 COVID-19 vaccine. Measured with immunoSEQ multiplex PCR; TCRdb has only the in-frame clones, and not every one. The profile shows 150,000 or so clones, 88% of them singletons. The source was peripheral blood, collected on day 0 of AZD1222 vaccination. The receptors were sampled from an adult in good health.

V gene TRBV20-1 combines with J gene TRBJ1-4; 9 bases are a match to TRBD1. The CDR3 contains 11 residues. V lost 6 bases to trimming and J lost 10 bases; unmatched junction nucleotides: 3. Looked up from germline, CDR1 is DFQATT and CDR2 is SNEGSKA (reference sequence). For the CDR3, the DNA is TGCAGTGCCAAGACAGGGGGAAAACTGTTTTTT. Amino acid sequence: CSAKTGGKLFF.

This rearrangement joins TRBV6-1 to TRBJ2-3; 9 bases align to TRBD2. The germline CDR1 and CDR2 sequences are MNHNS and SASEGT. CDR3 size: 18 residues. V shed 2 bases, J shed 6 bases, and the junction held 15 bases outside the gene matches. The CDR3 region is CASSEKIAGVLQSDTQYF. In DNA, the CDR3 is TGTGCCAGCAGTGAAAAAATAGCGGGAGTCCTCCAATCGGATACGCAGTATTTT.

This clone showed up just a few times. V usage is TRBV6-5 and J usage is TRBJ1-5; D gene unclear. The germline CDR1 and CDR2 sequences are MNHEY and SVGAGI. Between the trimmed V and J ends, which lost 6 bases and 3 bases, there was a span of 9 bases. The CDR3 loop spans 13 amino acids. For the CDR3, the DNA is TGTGCCAGCAGAAAGGGCCTCAATCAGCCCCAGCATTTT. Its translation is CASRKGLNQPQHF.

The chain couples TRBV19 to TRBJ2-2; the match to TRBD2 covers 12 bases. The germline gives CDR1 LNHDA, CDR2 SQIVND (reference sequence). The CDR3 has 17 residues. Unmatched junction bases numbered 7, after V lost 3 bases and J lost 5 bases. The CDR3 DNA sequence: TGTGCCAGTAGTATCGACCAAGGACTAGCGGGAACCGGGGAGCTGTTTTTT. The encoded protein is CASSIDQGLAGTGELFF.

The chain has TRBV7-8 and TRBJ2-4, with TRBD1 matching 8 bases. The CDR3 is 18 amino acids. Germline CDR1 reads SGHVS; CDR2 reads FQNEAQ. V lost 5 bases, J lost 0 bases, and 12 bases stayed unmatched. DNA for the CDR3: TGTGCCAGCAGCCCGGACAGGGTGCCCTCCATAGCCAAAAACATTCAGTACTTC. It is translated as CASSPDRVPSIAKNIQYF.

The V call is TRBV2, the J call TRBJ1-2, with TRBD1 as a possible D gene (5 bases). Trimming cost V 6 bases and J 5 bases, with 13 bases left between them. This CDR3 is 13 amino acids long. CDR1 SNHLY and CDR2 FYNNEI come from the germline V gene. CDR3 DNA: TGTGCCAGCAGGGGGGGTAGTGTTTATGGCTACACCTTC. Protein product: CASRGGSVYGYTF.

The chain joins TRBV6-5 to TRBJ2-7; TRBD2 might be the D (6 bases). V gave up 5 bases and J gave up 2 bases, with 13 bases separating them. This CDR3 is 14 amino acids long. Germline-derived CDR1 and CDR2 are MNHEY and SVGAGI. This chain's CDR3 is CASSNPGDTYEQYF. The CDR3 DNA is TGTGCCAGCAGTAATCCGGGAGATACCTACGAGCAGTACTTC.

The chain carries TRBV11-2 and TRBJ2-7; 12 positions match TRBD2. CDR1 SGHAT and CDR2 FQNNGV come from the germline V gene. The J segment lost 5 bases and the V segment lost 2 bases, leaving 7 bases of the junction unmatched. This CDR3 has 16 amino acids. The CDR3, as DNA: TGTGCCAGCAGCTTATTGACTAGCGGGAGTAACGACGAGCAGTACTTC. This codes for CASSLLTSGSNDEQYF.

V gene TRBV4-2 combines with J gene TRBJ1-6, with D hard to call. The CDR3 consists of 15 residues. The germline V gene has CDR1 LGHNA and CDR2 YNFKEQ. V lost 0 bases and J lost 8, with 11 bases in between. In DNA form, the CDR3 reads TGTGCCAGCAGCCAAGAACGATTCGAGGATTCACCCCTCCACTTT. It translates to CASSQERFEDSPLHF.

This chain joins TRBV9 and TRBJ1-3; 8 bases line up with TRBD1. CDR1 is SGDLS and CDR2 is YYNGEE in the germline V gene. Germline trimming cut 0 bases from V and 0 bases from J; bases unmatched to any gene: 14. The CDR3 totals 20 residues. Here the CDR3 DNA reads TGTGCCAGCAGCGTAGCTTTGGGGTCAGGGACAGGTACCTCTGGAAACACCATATATTTT. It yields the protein CASSVALGSGTGTSGNTIYF.

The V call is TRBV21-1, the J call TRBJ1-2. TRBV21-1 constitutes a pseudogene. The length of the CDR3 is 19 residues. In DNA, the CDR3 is TGTGCCAGCAGCAAAGCGCTTTTTGGGACCCCTCTCAGGAACTATGGCTACACCTTC. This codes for CASSKALFGTPLRNYGYTF.

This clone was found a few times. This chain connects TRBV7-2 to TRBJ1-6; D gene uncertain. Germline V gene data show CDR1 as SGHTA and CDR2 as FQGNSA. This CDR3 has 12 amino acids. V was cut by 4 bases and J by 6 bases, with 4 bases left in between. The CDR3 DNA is TGTGCCAGCAGCTCCCCTAATTCACCCCTCCACTTT. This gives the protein CASSSPNSPLHF.

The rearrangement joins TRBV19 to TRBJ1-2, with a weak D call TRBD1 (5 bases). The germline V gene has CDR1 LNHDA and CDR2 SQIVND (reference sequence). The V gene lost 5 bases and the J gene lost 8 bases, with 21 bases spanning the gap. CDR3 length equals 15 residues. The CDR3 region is CASSAGDGRRGGYTF. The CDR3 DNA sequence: TGTGCCAGTAGTGCCGGGGACGGCAGAAGAGGCGGCTACACCTTC.

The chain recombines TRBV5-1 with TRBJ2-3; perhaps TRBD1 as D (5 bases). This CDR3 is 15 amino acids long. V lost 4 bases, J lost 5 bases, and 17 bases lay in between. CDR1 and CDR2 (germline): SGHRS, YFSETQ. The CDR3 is CASSASVNQGDTQYF. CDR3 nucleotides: TGCGCCAGCAGCGCGAGCGTGAACCAGGGAGATACGCAGTATTTT.

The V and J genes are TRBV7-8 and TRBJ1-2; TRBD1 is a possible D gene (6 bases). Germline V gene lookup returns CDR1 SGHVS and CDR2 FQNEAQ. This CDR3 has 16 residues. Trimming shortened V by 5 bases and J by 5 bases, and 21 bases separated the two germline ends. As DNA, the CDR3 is TGTGCCAGCAGCCCCCTGATAACAGGGAGGGCGTATGGCTACACCTTC. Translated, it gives CASSPLITGRAYGYTF.

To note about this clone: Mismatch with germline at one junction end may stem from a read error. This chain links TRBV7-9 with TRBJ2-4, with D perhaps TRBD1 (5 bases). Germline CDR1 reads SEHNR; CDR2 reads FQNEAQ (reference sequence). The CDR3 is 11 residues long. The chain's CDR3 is CASSLEGEWDF. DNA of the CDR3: TGTGCCAGCAGCTTAGAAGGGGAATGGGACTTC.

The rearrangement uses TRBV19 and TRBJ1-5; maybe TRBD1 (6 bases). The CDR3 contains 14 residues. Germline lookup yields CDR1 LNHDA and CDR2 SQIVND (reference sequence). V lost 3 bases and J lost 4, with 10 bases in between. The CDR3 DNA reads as TGTGCCAGTAGTATCCGGACAGCTAATCAGCCCCAGCATTTT. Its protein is CASSIRTANQPQHF.

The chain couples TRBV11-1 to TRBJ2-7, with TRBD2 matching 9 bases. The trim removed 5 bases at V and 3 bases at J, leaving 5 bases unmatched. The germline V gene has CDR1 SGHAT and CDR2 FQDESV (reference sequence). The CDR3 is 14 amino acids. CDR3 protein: CASSLRTSDYEQYF. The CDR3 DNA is TGTGCCAGCAGCCTGCGGACTAGCGACTACGAGCAGTACTTC. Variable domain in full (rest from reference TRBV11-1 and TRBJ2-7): EAEVAQSPRYKITEKSQAVAFWCDPISGHATLYWYRQILGQGPELLVQFQDESVVDDSQLPKDRFSAERLKGVDSTLKIQPAELGDSAMYLCASSLRTSDYEQYFGPGTRLTVT.

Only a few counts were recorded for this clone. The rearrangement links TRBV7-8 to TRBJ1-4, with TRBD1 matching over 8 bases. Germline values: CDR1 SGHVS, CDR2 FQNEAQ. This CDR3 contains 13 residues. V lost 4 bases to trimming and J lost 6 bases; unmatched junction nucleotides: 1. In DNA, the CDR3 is TGTGCCAGCAGCTCGACAGGGGATGAAAAACTGTTTTTT. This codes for CASSSTGDEKLFF.

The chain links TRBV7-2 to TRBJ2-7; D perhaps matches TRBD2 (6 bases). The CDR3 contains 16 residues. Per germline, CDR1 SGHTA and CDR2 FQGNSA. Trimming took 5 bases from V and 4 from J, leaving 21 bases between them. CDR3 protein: CASSPPGKAGRYEQYF. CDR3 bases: TGTGCCAGCAGCCCGCCGGGAAAAGCGGGCCGTTACGAGCAGTACTTC.

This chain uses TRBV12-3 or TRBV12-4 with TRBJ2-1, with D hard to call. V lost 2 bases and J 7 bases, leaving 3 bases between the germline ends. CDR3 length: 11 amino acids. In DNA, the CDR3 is TGTGCCAGCAGTTTAACGAATGAGCAGTTCTTC. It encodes CASSLTNEQFF.

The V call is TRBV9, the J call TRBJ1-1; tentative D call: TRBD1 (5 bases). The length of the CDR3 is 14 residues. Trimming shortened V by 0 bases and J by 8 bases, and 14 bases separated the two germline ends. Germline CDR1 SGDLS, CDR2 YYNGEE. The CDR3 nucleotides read TGTGCCAGCAGCGTAGGGGCAGGGTCTCAAGAAGCTTTCTTT. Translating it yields CASSVGAGSQEAFF.

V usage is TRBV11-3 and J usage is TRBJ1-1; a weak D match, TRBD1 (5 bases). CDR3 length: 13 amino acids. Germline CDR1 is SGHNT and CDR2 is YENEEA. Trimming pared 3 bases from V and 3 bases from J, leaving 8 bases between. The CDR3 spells CASSLGRHTEAFF. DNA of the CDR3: TGTGCCAGCAGCTTGGGACGGCACACTGAAGCTTTCTTT.

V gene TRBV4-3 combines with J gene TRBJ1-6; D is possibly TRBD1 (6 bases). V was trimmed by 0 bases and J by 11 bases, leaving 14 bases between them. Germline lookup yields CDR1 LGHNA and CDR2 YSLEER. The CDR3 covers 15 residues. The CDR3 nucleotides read TGCGCCAGCAGCCAAGAGCGGTGGGGGCATCCACCCCTCCACTTT. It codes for CASSQERWGHPPLHF.

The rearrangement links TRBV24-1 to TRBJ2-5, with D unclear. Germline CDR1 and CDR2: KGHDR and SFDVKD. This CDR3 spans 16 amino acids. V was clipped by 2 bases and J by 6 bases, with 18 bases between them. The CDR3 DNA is TGTGCCACCAGTGATTCCGGGCCAACAGCCAAGCAGACCCAGTACTTC. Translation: CATSDSGPTAKQTQYF.

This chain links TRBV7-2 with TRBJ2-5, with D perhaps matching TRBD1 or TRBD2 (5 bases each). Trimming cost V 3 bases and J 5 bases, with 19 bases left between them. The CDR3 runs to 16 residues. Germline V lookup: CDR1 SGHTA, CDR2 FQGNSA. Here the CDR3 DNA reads TGTGCCAGCAGCTTGGGTTTTCGGGGCACGACGGAGACCCAGTACTTC. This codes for CASSLGFRGTTETQYF.

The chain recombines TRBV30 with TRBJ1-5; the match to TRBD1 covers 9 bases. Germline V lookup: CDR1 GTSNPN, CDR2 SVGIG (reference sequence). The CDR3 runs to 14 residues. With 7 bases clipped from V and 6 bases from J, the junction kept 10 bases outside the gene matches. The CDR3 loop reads CASEATGGGQPQHF. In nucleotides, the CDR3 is TGTGCCTCCGAAGCGACAGGGGGGGGTCAGCCCCAGCATTTT.

The CDR3 region is CASSLSGRAGTDTQYF. The CDR3 region has the DNA TGTGCCAGCAGCCTTAGCGGGAGGGCCGGCACAGATACGCAGTATTTT. This sequence joins TRBV7-2 and TRBJ2-3; 11 bases match TRBD2. With V trimmed by 5 bases and J by 1 base, 5 bases remained unmatched. Germline values: CDR1 SGHTA, CDR2 FQGNSA. CDR3 length: 16 residues.

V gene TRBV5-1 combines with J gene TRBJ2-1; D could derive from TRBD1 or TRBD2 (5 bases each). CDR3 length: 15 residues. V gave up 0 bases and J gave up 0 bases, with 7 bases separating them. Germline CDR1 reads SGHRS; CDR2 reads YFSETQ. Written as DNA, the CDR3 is TGCGCCAGCAGCTTGGGGGGGTTCTCCTACAATGAGCAGTTCTTC. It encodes CASSLGGFSYNEQFF. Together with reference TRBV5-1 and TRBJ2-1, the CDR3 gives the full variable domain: KAGVTQTPRYLIKTRGQQVTLSCSPISGHRSVSWYQQTPGQGLQFLFEYFSETQRNKGNFPGRFSGRQFSNSRSEMNVSTLELGDSALYLCASSLGGFSYNEQFFGPGTRLTVL.